This TCR beta chain was recorded in a study of blood T cell repertoires in COVID-19. Study-level background: The origin of the acute and convalescent COVID-19 samples was the United States, Italy and Spain. T cells, B-cell-depleted T cells, or PBMCs provided the cDNA or gDNA that served as material.

The authors' processing: Reference gene primers were amplified, and this amplification served to estimate nucleated cell counts. Measured with immunoSEQ multiplex PCR; TCRdb has only the in-frame clones, and not every one. The DNA gave D and trimming, while V, J and clone size come from that table. The sample has about 150,000 clones, approximately 92% seen once. Deletions cut 0 bases from V and 5 bases from J, with 10 bases between. Germline CDR1 reads GTSNPN; CDR2 reads SVGIG (reference sequence). This CDR3 is built from 13 residues. This clonotype originated in a woman between 35 and 50 years old with acute or convalescent COVID-19. The chain links TRBV30 to TRBJ1-1; TRBD1 is a possible D gene (5 bases). The specimen was peripheral blood. CDR3 nucleotide sequence: TGTGCCTGGAGTGTCTCAGGGCGGACTGAAGCTTTCTTT. Its translation: CAWSVSGRTEAFF. The variable domain in full, with the rest retrieved from reference TRBV30 and TRBJ1-1, is SQTIHQWPATLVQPVGSPLSLECTVEGTSNPNLYWYRQAAGRGLQLLFYSVGIGQISSEVPQNLSASRPQDRQFILSSKKLLLSDSGFYLCAWSVSGRTEAFFGQGTRLTVV.